The 32 T cell receptor beta chains in this list originate from one sample, sequenced in a study of tumor and adjacent non-tumor tissue in lung cancer. No cell sorting was done before RNA was extracted from the tissue. The normal lung tissue was taken more than 3 cm from the tumor edge. The library came from three nested PCR rounds adapted from ARM-PCR protocols. TCRdb re-derived calls from the multiplex PCR reads in MiXCR, one entry per CDR3 protein. This table holds some 100,000 distinct CDR3 sequences, roughly 60% found once. The sample consisted of distant non-tumor lung tissue. These receptors were collected from a man aged 25 to 40 with non-small cell lung cancer.

This clonotype ranks as medium-sized. This rearrangement joins TRBV20-1 to TRBJ2-3; D remains ambiguous. V shed 5 bases and J shed 0 bases, with 18 bases lying between them. The CDR3 is made up of 16 amino acids. Per germline, CDR1 DFQATT and CDR2 SNEGSKA (reference sequence). Here the CDR3 DNA reads TGCAGTGCTGGGCGCCGGGCGCCCGATAGCACAGATACGCAGTATTTT. Translation gives CSAGRRAPDSTDTQYF.

On this clonotype itself: A much larger clone differs by one base, so this may be a read error. V gene TRBV7-8 combines with J gene TRBJ2-2; 13 nucleotides align to TRBD2. Germline V gives CDR1 SGHVS, CDR2 FQNEAQ. This CDR3 is built from 18 residues. CDR3 DNA sequence: TGTGCCAGCAGCTTAGGACTAGCGGGAGGTTCGAACTCCGGGGAGCTGTTTTTT. Amino acid sequence: CASSLGLAGGSNSGELFF.

Only a few counts were recorded for this clonotype. This sequence may be a read error, since a much larger clone differs from it by one base. V is TRBV20-1 and J is TRBJ1-5; D ambiguous. The ends were cut back, 6 bases at V and 3 bases at J, with 12 bases in the middle. CDR3 size: 13 residues. The germline V gene encodes CDR1 DFQATT and CDR2 SNEGSKA (reference sequence). The CDR3 here is CSAIDCPNQPQHF. The CDR3 DNA is TGCAGTGCGATCGACTGCCCCAATCAGCCCCAGCATTTT.

This clonotype was observed a few times. This chain uses TRBV30 with TRBJ2-2; 11 positions match TRBD2. Looked up from germline, CDR1 is GTSNPN and CDR2 is SVGIG (reference sequence). J was trimmed by 6 bases and V by 3 bases; bases with no gene match: 3. The CDR3 extends over 14 amino acids. The DNA for the CDR3 is TGTGCCTGGAGCCCGGGACTAGCGGCCGGGGAGCTGTTTTTT. Its translation: CAWSPGLAAGELFF.

Regarding this clonotype: At one end the junction does not follow the germline gene, possibly because of a read error. This chain links TRBV5-4 with TRBJ2-1, with D uncertain. Germline values: CDR1 SGHNT, CDR2 YYREEE (reference sequence). The length of the CDR3 is 12 residues. The CDR3 DNA sequence: TGTGCCAGCAGCATGGGTGGGAATGAACAGTTCTTC. This codes for CASSMGGNEQFF.

Turning to this clonotype: A junction boundary mismatches the germline segment, possibly from a read error. V usage is TRBV11-2 and J usage is TRBJ1-5; D is undetermined. CDR3 length equals 15 residues. Looked up from germline, CDR1 is SGHAT and CDR2 is FQNNGV. The CDR3 DNA is TGTGCCAGCAGCTTAAACCGAATATCCAATCAGCCCCATCATTTT. Amino acids: CASSLNRISNQPHHF.

Concerning this clonotype: No conserved phenylalanine or tryptophan is present at the end of the CDR3, so a read error is the likely explanation. The chain employs TRBV20-1 and TRBJ2-1; 10 nucleotides agree with TRBD2. Germline V gene lookup returns CDR1 DFQATT and CDR2 SNEGSKA (reference sequence). CDR3 length equals 15 residues. The CDR3 nucleotides read TGCCGTGCCCTAACCGGGACTAGCGTTCTCCATGAGCAGTTCCTC. This sequence encodes CRALTGTSVLHEQFL.

A remark on this clonotype: Compared with germline, one end of the junction differs, possibly owing to a read error. The chain employs TRBV20-1 and TRBJ2-1, with TRBD2 identical over 7 bases. Per germline, CDR1 DFQATT and CDR2 SNEGSKA (reference sequence). The CDR3 is made up of 15 amino acids. DNA of the CDR3: TGCAATGCTAGAGCGGGAAGAGGGGACTACAATGAGCAGTTCTTC. Protein product: CNARAGRGDYNEQFF.

This clonotype was observed many times. The V and J genes are TRBV20-1 and TRBJ2-7; TRBD1 agrees at 7 bases. CDR1 is DFQATT, CDR2 SNEGSKA, per germline (reference sequence). V lost 6 bases, J lost 5 bases, and 13 bases stayed unmatched. The CDR3 has 14 residues. CDR3 protein: CSADRQGLRDEQYF. In nucleotides, the CDR3 is TGCAGTGCCGATCGACAGGGCTTGCGAGACGAGCAGTACTTC.

Concerning this clonotype: A much larger clone differs from this one at a single base, so this may be a read error. CDR3 residues: CASRFWGGNTIYF. The DNA of the CDR3 is TGTGCCAGCAGGTTCTGGGGTGGAAACACCATATATTTT. This chain links TRBV12-3 or TRBV12-4 with TRBJ1-3; D is undetermined. Trimming left V 6 bases short and J 3 bases short, with 9 bases between. The CDR3 length is 13 residues.

This clonotype ranks as large. V and J are TRBV11-2 and TRBJ2-7, with a possible D match to TRBD2 (5 bases). With 6 bases removed from V and 3 bases from J, the gap between germline ends came to 18 bases. Germline V gene sequence: CDR1 SGHAT, CDR2 FQNNGV. The length of the CDR3 is 15 residues. CDR3 nucleotide sequence: TGTGCCAGCAGTAGGGATTATGGGAGCAACTACGAGCAGTACTTC. This gives the protein CASSRDYGSNYEQYF.

The table lists this clonotype with a few counts. A much larger clonotype is one base distant, so this may be a read error. This rearrangement joins TRBV20-1 to TRBJ1-2, with 9 bases identical to TRBD1. Germline V gene sequence: CDR1 DFQATT, CDR2 SNEGSKA (reference sequence). The CDR3 totals 13 residues. This CDR3 is CSASTGGGYDYTF. CDR3 DNA sequence: TGCAGTGCTAGTACAGGGGGCGGCTATGACTACACCTTC.

In this sample, this clonotype turned up once. This CDR3 is missing its conserved last phenylalanine or tryptophan, likely due to a read error. Because the CDR3's place on the DNA is in doubt, the DNA is left out and the CDR3 is given as listed by TCRdb. The V call is TRBV4-1, the J call TRBJ1-1. Inclusive of both ends, the CDR3 amounts to 13 amino acids. Germline V CDR1 and CDR2: MGHRA, YSYEKL. The CDR3 here is CACSQDGHNEALL.

The chain has TRBV6-6 and TRBJ2-7; no reliable D call. The V and J ends lost 7 bases and 4 bases respectively, with 14 bases between them. CDR1 and CDR2 (germline): MNHNY, SVGAGI (reference sequence). The length of the CDR3 is 13 residues. CDR3 sequence (DNA): TGTGCCAGCAACCCCATAGGGTCATACGAGCAGTACTTC. It yields the protein CASNPIGSYEQYF.

The rearrangement links TRBV20-1 to TRBJ2-7, with D perhaps matching TRBD2 (5 bases). CDR3 length: 13 amino acids. Germline V lookup: CDR1 DFQATT, CDR2 SNEGSKA (reference sequence). Trimming removed 6 bases at V and 5 bases at J, with 17 bases between. CDR3 in amino acids: CSAPQGRENEQYF. The CDR3 bases are TGCAGTGCCCCTCAAGGGAGAGAGAACGAGCAGTACTTC.

This clonotype was seen ten or more times. V usage is TRBV10-1 and J usage is TRBJ2-1; D is uncertain. V was clipped by 3 bases and J by 0 bases, with 9 bases between them. CDR1 WNHNN and CDR2 SYGVQD come from the germline V gene (reference sequence). The CDR3 covers 15 residues. The CDR3 here is CASSDNVGSYNEQFF. CDR3 DNA sequence: TGCGCCAGCAGTGACAACGTCGGCTCCTACAATGAGCAGTTCTTC.

For this clonotype: Mismatch with germline at one junction end may stem from a read error. The chain has TRBV6-5 and TRBJ2-7; TRBD1 aligns across 9 bases. Germline CDR1 MNHEY, CDR2 SVGAGI. This CDR3 is 17 amino acids long. The DNA of the CDR3 is TGTGCCAGCATAATGGGAGTTGGGACAGGGAACTCCTACGAACAGTACTTC. Protein: CASIMGVGTGNSYEQYF.

J is TRBJ1-3 and V is TRBV6-5; no clear D. The germline V and J ends were trimmed by 7 bases and 2 bases, with 6 bases remaining between them. The germline gives CDR1 MNHEY, CDR2 SVGAGI. This CDR3 has 12 amino acids. The CDR3 region is CASIGPGNTIYF. Written as DNA, the CDR3 is TGTGCCAGCATAGGACCTGGAAACACCATATATTTT.

This clonotype was seen once. This chain joins TRBV6-1 and TRBJ2-7, with D possibly TRBD1 on 6 matching bases. The CDR3 spans 15 residues. The germline gives CDR1 MNHNS, CDR2 SASEGT. CDR3 sequence: CVNSRKDRTPYEQYF. The CDR3 region has the DNA TGTGTCAACAGCCGAAAAGACAGGACTCCCTACGAGCAGTACTTC.

This rearrangement joins TRBV6-2 or TRBV6-3 to TRBJ2-5; D is unresolved. The germline V gene encodes CDR1 MNHEY and CDR2 SVGEGT. Trimming cost V 10 bases and J 5 bases, with 8 bases left between them. The length of the CDR3 is 10 residues. The CDR3, as DNA: TGTGCCATCAGGATGGAGACCCAGTACTTC. This gives the protein CAIRMETQYF.

This chain uses TRBV11-3 with TRBJ1-2, with TRBD1 identical over 7 bases. Germline V CDR1 and CDR2: SGHNT, YENEEA. V trimming: 4 bases; J trimming: 5 bases; junction bases outside the gene matches: 7. The CDR3 is 14 residues long. Written as DNA, the CDR3 is TGTGCCAGCAGCTATGGACAGGCCAAGTATGGCTACACCTTC. As protein: CASSYGQAKYGYTF.

Comment on this clonotype: One end of the junction is discordant with germline, which a read error may explain. The rearrangement joins TRBV11-1 to TRBJ2-5; 10 bases agree with TRBD2. This CDR3 comprises 18 residues. CDR1 SGHAT and CDR2 FQDESV come from the germline V gene (reference sequence). The CDR3 loop reads CATSPGQAGGSWQETQYF. Written as DNA, the CDR3 is TGTGCCACCAGCCCGGGACAAGCGGGAGGGTCATGGCAAGAGACCCAGTACTTC.

This clonotype was recorded at least ten times. As DNA, the CDR3 is TGTGCCAGCATCACAGGGGGCCTCAATCAGCCCCAGCATTTT. This encodes CASITGGLNQPQHF. This rearrangement joins TRBV6-1 to TRBJ1-5, with 9 bases matching TRBD1. Trimming at V came to 7 bases and at J to 3 bases, leaving 4 bases not matched to a gene. The CDR3 length is 14 residues. Germline CDR1 and CDR2: MNHNS and SASEGT.

For this clonotype: One end of the junction is discordant with germline, which a read error may explain. The V gene is TRBV4-1, the J gene TRBJ2-1; TRBD1 agrees at 7 bases. Germline-derived CDR1 and CDR2 are MGHRA and YSYEKL. The CDR3 is 14 residues long. CDR3: CASSQDRILGEQFF. Written as DNA, the CDR3 is TGTGCCAGCAGCCAGGACAGGATCCTCGGTGAGCAGTTCTTC.

A note on this clonotype: A read error is possible here, since a much larger clone lies one base away. The J gene is TRBJ2-4, the V gene TRBV6-1; tentative D call: TRBD2 (5 bases). CDR3 length: 15 residues. Per germline, CDR1 MNHNS and CDR2 SASEGT. The V and J ends lost 5 bases and 0 bases respectively, with 11 bases between them. CDR3 amino acids: CASSTSILAKNIQYF. In nucleotides, the CDR3 is TGTGCCAGCAGTACTAGTATCCTAGCCAAAAACATTCAGTACTTC.

A note on this clonotype: The junction differs from germline at one of its ends, possibly a read error. V gene TRBV11-2 combines with J gene TRBJ2-3; possibly TRBD2 for D (7 bases). The V gene's germline CDR1 is SGHAT and CDR2 FQNNGV. This CDR3 has 12 amino acids. CDR3 residues: CASLGGLRYAVF. In DNA form, the CDR3 reads TGTGCCAGCCTCGGGGGGCTCAGATACGCAGTATTT.

The chain joins TRBV19 to TRBJ2-4; D tentatively fits TRBD1 or TRBD2 (5 bases each). From germline, CDR1 is LNHDA and CDR2 SQIVND (reference sequence). This CDR3 has 13 residues. Trimming left V 3 bases short and J 9 bases short, with 12 bases between. The CDR3 is CASSISRGSIQYF. For the CDR3, the DNA is TGTGCCAGTAGTATTTCACGGGGCTCCATTCAGTACTTC.

The chain carries TRBV7-2 and TRBJ2-7; D is ambiguous. V was cut by 4 bases and J by 7 bases, with 14 bases left in between. The CDR3 has 13 amino acids. CDR1 and CDR2 from the germline V gene are SGHTA and FQGNSA. CDR3 region: CASSSDHVGEQYF. For the CDR3, the DNA is TGTGCCAGCAGCTCTGACCATGTAGGAGAGCAGTACTTC.

Worth noting for this clonotype: An end of the junction differs from the germline gene, which may be a read error. V usage is TRBV20-1 and J usage is TRBJ2-7; D is undetermined. Germline CDR1 reads DFQATT; CDR2 reads SNEGSKA (reference sequence). The CDR3 is 15 residues long. CDR3 region: CNARDLRAHLYEQYF. Written as DNA, the CDR3 is TGCAATGCTAGAGATTTAAGGGCCCACCTCTACGAGCAGTACTTC.

The V call is TRBV5-1, the J call TRBJ2-1; D is unclear. The germline V gene encodes CDR1 SGHRS and CDR2 YFSETQ. V gave up 8 bases and J gave up 6 bases, with 18 bases separating them. The CDR3 has 14 amino acids. The CDR3 nucleotides read TGCGCCAGTTCCCTGGACGGTTCATCCAATGAGCAGTTCTTC. It codes for CASSLDGSSNEQFF.

Points on this clonotype: One end of the junction does not line up with germline, which may come from a read error. The V and J genes are TRBV20-1 and TRBJ1-1; D perhaps matches TRBD1 (6 bases). Germline assignment: CDR1 DFQATT and CDR2 SNEGSKA (reference sequence). There are 14 residues in the CDR3. CDR3 region: CSVSPGGGKTEALF. The CDR3 nucleotides are TGCAGTGTTAGCCCGGGCGGGGGCAAGACTGAAGCTTTATTT.

This clonotype was observed a handful of times. The junction departs from the called germline gene at one end, perhaps through a read error. This chain uses TRBV11-3 with TRBJ2-2; 9 bases fit TRBD2. This CDR3 comprises 18 residues. The V gene's germline CDR1 is SGHNT and CDR2 YENEEA. CDR3 nucleotides: TGTACCAGCAGCTTACGGTCAGCGGGGGGCCCGGGCACCGGTGAGCTGTTTTTT. Amino acids: CTSSLRSAGGPGTGELFF.